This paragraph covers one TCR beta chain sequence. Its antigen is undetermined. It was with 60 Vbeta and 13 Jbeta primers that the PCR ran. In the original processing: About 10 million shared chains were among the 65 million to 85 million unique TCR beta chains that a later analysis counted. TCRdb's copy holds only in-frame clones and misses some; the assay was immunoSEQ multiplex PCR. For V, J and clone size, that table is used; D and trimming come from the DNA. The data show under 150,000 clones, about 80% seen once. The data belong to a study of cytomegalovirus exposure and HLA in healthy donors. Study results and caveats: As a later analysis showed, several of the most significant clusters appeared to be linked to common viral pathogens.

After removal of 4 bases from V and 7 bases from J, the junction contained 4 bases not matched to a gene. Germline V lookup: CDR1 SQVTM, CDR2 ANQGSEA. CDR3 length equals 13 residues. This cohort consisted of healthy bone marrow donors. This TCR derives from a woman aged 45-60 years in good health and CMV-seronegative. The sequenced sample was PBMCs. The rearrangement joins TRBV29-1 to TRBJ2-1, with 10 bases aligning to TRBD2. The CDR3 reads CSVALAGANEQFF. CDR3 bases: TGCAGCGTTGCGCTAGCGGGAGCGAATGAGCAGTTCTTC.